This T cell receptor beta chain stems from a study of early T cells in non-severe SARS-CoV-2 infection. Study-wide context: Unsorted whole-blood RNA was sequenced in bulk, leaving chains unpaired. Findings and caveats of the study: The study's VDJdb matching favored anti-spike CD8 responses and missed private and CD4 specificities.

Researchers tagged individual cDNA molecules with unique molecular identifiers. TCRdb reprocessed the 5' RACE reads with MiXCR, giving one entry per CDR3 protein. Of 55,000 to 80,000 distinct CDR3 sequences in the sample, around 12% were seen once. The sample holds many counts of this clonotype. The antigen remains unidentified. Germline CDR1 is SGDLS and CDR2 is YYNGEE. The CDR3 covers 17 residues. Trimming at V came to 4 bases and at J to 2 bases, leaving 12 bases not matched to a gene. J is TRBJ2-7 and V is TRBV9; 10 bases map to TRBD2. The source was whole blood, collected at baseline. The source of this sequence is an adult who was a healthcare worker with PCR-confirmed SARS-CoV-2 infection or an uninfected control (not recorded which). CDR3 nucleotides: TGTGCCAGCAGCCCATCAGGCCTAGCGGGAGACGCCTACGAGCAGTACTTC. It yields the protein CASSPSGLAGDAYEQYF.